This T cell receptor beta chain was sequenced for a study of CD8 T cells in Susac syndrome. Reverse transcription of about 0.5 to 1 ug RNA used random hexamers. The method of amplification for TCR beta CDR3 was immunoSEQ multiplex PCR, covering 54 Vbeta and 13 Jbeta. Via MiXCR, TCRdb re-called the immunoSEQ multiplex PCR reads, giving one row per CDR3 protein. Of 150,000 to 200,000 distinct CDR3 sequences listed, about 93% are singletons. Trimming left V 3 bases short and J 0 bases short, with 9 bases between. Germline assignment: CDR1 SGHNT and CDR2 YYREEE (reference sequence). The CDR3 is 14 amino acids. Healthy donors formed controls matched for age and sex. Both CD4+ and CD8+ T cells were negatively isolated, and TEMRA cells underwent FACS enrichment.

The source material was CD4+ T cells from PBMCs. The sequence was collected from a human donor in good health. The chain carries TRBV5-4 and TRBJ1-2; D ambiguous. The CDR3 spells CASSSDGANYGYTF. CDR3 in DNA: TGTGCCAGCAGCTCTGACGGAGCTAACTATGGCTACACCTTC.